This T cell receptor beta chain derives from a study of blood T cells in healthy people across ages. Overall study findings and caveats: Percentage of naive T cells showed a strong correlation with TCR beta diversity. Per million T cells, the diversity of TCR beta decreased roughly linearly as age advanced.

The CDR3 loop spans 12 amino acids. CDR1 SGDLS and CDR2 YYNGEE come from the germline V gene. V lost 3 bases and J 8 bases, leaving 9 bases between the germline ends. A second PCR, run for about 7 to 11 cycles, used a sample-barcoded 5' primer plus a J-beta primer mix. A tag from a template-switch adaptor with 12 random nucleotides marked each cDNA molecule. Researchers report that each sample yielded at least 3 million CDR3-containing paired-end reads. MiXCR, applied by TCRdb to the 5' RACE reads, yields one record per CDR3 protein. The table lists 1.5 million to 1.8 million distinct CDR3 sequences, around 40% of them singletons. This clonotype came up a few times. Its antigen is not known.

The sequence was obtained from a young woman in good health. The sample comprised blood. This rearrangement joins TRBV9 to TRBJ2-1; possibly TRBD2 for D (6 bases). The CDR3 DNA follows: TGTGCCAGCAGCGGGCCGGGGGATGAGCAGTTCTTC. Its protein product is CASSGPGDEQFF. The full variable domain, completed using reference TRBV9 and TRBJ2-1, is DSGVTQTPKHLITATGQRVTLRCSPRSGDLSVYWYQQSLDQGLQFLIQYYNGEERAKGNILERFSAQQFPDLHSELNLSSLELGDSALYFCASSGPGDEQFFGPGTRLTVL.